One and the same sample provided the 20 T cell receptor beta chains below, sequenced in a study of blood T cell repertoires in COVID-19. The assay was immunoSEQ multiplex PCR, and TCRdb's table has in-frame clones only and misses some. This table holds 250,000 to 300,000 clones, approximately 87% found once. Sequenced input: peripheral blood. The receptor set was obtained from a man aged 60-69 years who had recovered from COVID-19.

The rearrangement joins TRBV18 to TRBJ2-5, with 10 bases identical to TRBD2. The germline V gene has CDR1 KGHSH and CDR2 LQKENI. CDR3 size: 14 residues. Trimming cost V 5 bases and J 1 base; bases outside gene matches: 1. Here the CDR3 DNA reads TGTGCCAGCTCAGGACTAGCGGCCCAAGAGACCCAGTACTTC. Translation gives CASSGLAAQETQYF. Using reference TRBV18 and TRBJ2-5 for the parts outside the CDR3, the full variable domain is NAGVMQNPRHLVRRRGQEARLRCSPMKGHSHVYWYRQLPEEGLKFMVYLQKENIIDESGMPKERFSAEFPKEGPSILRIQQVVRGDSAAYFCASSGLAAQETQYFGPGTRLLVL.

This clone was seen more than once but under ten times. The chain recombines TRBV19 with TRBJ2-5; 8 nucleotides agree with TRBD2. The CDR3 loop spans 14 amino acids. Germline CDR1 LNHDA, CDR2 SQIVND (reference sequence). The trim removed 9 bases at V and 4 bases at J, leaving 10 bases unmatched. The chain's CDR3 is CASEEARGGETQYF. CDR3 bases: TGTGCCAGCGAGGAGGCCCGGGGGGGAGAGACCCAGTACTTC.

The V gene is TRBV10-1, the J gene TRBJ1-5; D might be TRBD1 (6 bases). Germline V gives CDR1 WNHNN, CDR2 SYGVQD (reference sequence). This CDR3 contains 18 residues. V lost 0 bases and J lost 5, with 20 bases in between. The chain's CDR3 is CASSESSLRQAPDQPQHF. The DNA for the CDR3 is TGCGCCAGCAGTGAGTCGTCCCTGAGACAGGCGCCAGATCAGCCCCAGCATTTT.

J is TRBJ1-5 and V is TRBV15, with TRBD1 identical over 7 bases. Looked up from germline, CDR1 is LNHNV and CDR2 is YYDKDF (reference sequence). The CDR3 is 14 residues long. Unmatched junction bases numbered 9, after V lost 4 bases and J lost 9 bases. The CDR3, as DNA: TGTGCCACCAGCAACAGACAGGGACGAGGGCCCCAGCATTTT. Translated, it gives CATSNRQGRGPQHF. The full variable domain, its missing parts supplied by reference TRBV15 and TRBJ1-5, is DAMVIQNPRYQVTQFGKPVTLSCSQTLNHNVMYWYQQKSSQAPKLLFHYYDKDFNNEADTPDNFQSRRPNTSFCFLDIRSPGLGDTAMYLCATSNRQGRGPQHFGDGTRLSIL.

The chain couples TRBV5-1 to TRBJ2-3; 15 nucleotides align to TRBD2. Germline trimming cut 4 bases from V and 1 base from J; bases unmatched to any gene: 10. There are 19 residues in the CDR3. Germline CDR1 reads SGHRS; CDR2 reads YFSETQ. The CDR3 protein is CASSHQGLAGGRGTDTQYF. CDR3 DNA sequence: TGCGCCAGCAGCCACCAGGGACTAGCGGGGGGCCGGGGCACAGATACGCAGTATTTT.

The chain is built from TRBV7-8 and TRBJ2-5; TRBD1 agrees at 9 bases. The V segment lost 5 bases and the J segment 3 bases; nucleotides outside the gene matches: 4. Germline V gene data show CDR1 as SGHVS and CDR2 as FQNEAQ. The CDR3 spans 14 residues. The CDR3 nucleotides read TGTGCCAGCAGCCCGCGGACAGGGGAAGAGACCCAGTACTTC. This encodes CASSPRTGEETQYF.

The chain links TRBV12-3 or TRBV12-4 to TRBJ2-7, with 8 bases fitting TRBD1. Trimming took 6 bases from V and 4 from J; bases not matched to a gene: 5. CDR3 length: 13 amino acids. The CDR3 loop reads CASSPTGGYEQYF. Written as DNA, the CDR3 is TGTGCCAGCAGCCCTACAGGGGGATACGAGCAGTACTTC.

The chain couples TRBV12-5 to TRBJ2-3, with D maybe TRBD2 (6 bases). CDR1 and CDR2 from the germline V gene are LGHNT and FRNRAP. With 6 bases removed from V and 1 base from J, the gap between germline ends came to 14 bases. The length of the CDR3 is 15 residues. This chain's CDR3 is CASGPQGGGTDTQYF. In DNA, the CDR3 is TGTGCTAGTGGCCCTCAGGGAGGAGGCACAGATACGCAGTATTTT.

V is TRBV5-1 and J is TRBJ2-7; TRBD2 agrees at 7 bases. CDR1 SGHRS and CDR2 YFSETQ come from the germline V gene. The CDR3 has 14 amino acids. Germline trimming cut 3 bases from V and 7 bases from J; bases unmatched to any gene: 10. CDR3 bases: TGCGCCAGCAGCTACCGGGACTATACTCATGAGCAGTACTTC. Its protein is CASSYRDYTHEQYF.

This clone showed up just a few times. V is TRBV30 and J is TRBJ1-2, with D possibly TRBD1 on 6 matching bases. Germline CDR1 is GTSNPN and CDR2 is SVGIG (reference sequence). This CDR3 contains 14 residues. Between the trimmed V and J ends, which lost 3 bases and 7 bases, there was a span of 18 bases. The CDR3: CAWSTMQGRGGYTF. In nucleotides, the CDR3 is TGTGCCTGGAGCACCATGCAGGGGCGCGGTGGCTACACCTTC.

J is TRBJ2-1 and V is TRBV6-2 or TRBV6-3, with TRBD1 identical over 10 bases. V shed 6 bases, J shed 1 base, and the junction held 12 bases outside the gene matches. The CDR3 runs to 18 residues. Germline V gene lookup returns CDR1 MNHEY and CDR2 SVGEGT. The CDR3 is CASSSKTGQGRSYNEQFF. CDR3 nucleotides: TGTGCCAGCAGCTCTAAAACGGGACAGGGGAGGTCCTACAATGAGCAGTTCTTC.

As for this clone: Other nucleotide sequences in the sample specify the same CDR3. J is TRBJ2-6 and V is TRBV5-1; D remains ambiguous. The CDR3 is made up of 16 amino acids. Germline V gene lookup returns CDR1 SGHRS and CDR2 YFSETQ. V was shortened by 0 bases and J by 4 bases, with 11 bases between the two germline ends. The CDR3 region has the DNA TGCGCCAGCAGCTTGGTTGCAGGTTCGGGGGCCAACGTCCTGACTTTC. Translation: CASSLVAGSGANVLTF.

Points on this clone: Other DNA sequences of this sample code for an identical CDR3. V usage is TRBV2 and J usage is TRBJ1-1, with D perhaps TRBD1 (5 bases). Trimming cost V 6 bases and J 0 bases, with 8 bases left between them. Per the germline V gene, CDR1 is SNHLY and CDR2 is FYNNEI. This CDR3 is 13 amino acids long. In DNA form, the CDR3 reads TGTGCCAGCAGGCGACAGCTGAACACTGAAGCTTTCTTT. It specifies CASRRQLNTEAFF. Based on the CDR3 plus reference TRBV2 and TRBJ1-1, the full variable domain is EPEVTQTPSHQVTQMGQEVILRCVPISNHLYFYWYRQILGQKVEFLVSFYNNEISEKSEIFDDQFSVERPDGSNFTLKIRSTKLEDSAMYFCASRRQLNTEAFFGQGTRLTVV.

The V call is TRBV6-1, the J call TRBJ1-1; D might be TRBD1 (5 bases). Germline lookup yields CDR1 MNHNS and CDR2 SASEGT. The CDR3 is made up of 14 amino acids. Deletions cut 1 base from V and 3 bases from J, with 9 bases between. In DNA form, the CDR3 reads TGTGCCAGCAGTGAAGGGACACGGTACACTGAAGCTTTCTTT. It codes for CASSEGTRYTEAFF.

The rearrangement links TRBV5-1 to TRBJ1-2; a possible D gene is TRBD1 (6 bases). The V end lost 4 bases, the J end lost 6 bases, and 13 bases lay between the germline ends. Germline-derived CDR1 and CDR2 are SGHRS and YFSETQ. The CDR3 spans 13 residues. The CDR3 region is CASSPRPGDGYTF. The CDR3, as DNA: TGCGCCAGCAGCCCTCGCCCAGGGGATGGCTACACCTTC.

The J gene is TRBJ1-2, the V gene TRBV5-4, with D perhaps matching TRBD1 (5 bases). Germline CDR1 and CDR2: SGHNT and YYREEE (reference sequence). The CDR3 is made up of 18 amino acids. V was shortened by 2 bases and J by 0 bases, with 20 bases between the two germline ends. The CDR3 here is CASSLKGQGFSSNYGYTF. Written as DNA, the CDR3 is TGTGCCAGCAGCTTAAAAGGTCAGGGTTTTTCTTCTAACTATGGCTACACCTTC.

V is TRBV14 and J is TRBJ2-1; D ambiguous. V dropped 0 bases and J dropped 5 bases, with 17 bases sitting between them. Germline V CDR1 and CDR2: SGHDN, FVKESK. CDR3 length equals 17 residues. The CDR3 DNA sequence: TGTGCCAGCAGCCAAGAGAGGTTCAGTGGCGGAAACAATGAGCAGTTCTTC. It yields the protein CASSQERFSGGNNEQFF.

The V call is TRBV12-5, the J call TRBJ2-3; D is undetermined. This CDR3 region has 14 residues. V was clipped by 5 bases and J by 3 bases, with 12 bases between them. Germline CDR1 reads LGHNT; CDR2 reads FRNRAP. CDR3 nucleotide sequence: TGTGCTAGTGGTCCCCCTTCCCGGACAGATACGCAGTATTTT. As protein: CASGPPSRTDTQYF.

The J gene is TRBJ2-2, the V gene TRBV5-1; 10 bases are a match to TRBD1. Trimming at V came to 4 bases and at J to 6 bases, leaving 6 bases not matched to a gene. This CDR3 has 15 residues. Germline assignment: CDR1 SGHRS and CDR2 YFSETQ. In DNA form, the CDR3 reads TGCGCCAGCAGCCCGGGACAGGGGAGTGCCGGGGAGCTGTTTTTT. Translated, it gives CASSPGQGSAGELFF.

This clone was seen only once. CDR3 bases: TGCGCCAGCAGTGAGTCGAGTGACAATGAGCAGTTCTTC. It specifies CASSESSDNEQFF. V is TRBV10-1 and J is TRBJ2-1; D unresolved. V lost 0 bases and J lost 5, with 5 bases in between. Germline V gene sequence: CDR1 WNHNN, CDR2 SYGVQD (reference sequence). The CDR3 loop spans 13 amino acids.